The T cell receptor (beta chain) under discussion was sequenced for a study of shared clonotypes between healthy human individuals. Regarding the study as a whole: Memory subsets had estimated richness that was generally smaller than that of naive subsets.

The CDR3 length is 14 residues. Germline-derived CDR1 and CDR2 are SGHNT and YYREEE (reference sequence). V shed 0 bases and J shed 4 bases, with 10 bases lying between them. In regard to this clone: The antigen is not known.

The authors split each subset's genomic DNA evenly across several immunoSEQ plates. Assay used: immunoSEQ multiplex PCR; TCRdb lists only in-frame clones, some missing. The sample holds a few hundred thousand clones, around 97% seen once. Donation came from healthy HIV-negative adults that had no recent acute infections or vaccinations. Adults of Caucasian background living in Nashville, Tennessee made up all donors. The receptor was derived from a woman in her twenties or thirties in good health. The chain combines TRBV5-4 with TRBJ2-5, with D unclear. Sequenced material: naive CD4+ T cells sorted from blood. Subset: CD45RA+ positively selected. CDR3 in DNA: TGTGCCAGCAGCTTGGTGGGTTCCACAGAGACCCAGTACTTC. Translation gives CASSLVGSTETQYF. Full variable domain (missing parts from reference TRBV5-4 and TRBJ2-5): ETGVTQSPTHLIKTRGQQVTLRCSSQSGHNTVSWYQQALGQGPQFIFQYYREEENGRGNFPPRFSGLQFPNYSSELNVNALELDDSALYLCASSLVGSTETQYFGPGTRLLVL.